What follows are 5 T cell receptor beta chains derived from one specimen sequenced in a study of cytomegalovirus exposure and HLA in healthy donors. The PCR had 60 Vbeta and 13 Jbeta primers. This table comes from immunoSEQ multiplex PCR, and its TCRdb copy is limited to in-frame clones, with some not included. Among roughly 100,000 clones, around 70% were seen once, and the ten largest hold roughly 3.2%. Sequences were obtained from PBMCs. Source of these receptors: a young man in good health and CMV-seronegative.

The chain couples TRBV11-2 to TRBJ1-3; TRBD1 matches 7 bases. V lost 0 bases, J lost 7 bases, and 3 bases stayed unmatched. This CDR3 spans 14 amino acids. Germline CDR1 reads SGHAT; CDR2 reads FQNNGV. In DNA form, the CDR3 reads TGTGCCAGCAGCTTAGACGGGACAGCGAACACCATATATTTT. This sequence encodes CASSLDGTANTIYF.

The chain employs TRBV5-4 and TRBJ2-7, with 8 bases aligning to TRBD2. Losses at the gene ends were 4 bases for V and 6 bases for J; bases not matched to a gene: 9. The CDR3 runs 14 residues. The germline V gene encodes CDR1 SGHNT and CDR2 YYREEE (reference sequence). The DNA for the CDR3 is TGTGCCAGCAGCAAGAGCGGGAGCCCCGGCGAGCAGTACTTC. Translation gives CASSKSGSPGEQYF.

This chain links TRBV7-3 with TRBJ2-2; no firm D call. Germline CDR1 is SGHTA and CDR2 is FQGTGA. Between the trimmed V and J ends, which lost 4 bases and 4 bases, there was a span of 16 bases. This CDR3 contains 16 residues. The CDR3 loop reads CASSSPTIAGTGELFF. The CDR3 DNA sequence: TGTGCCAGCAGCTCTCCGACGATCGCAGGCACCGGGGAGCTGTTTTTT. The full variable domain, with the rest looked up from reference TRBV7-3 and TRBJ2-2, is GAGVSQTPSNKVTEKGKYVELRCDPISGHTALYWYRQSLGQGPEFLIYFQGTGAADDSGLPNDRFFAVRPEGSVSTLKIQRTERGDSAVYLCASSSPTIAGTGELFFGEGSRLTVL.

The V and J genes are TRBV18 and TRBJ2-7, with a possible D match to TRBD2 (5 bases). Trimming stripped 0 bases from V and 4 bases from J, with 10 bases between. This CDR3 region has 14 residues. Germline lookup yields CDR1 KGHSH and CDR2 LQKENI. The CDR3 coding sequence is TGTGCCAGCTCACCACCCGGGATCCAGTACGAGCAGTACTTC. Translating it yields CASSPPGIQYEQYF.

In its sample, this clone was seen once. The chain combines TRBV11-2 with TRBJ1-4; 8 positions match TRBD1. The CDR3 runs to 15 residues. The V gene end was trimmed by 5 bases and the J gene end by 3 bases; junction bases not matched to a gene: 5. Germline CDR1 SGHAT, CDR2 FQNNGV. CDR3 in amino acids: CASSLGQGSNEKLFF. The CDR3 DNA sequence: TGTGCCAGCAGCCTAGGACAGGGCTCTAATGAAAAACTGTTTTTT.